The T cell receptor beta chain described here comes from a study of immune evolution from preneoplasia to lung adenocarcinoma. The assay was immunoSEQ multiplex PCR, and TCRdb's table has in-frame clones only and misses some. The top ten hold roughly a sixth of the sample, which has under 4,000 clones, roughly four fifths seen once. Trimming stripped 2 bases from V and 0 bases from J, with 9 bases between. The CDR3 is 14 amino acids. Germline V gives CDR1 SGHDT, CDR2 YYEEEE. The TCR originated in a person aged 60-80 years with lung adenocarcinoma. Sequenced: FFPE minimally invasive lung adenocarcinoma tissue. J is TRBJ2-7 and V is TRBV5-6; D not certain. The CDR3 reads CASSFVQVSYEQYF. CDR3 DNA: TGTGCCAGCAGCTTCGTCCAGGTCTCCTACGAGCAGTACTTC.